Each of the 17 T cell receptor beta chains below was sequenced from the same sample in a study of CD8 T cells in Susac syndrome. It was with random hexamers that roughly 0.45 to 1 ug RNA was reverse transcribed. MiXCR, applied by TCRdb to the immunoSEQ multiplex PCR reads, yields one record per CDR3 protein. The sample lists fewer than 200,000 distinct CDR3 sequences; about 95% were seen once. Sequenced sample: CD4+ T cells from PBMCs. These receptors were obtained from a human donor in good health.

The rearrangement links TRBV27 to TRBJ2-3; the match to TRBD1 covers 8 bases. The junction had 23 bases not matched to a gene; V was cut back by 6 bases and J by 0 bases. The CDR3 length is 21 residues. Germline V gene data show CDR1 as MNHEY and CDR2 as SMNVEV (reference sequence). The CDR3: CASSPTPRPLLTGGSTDTQYF. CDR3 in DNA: TGTGCCAGCAGCCCAACGCCCCGACCCCTCTTAACAGGGGGAAGCACAGATACGCAGTATTTT.

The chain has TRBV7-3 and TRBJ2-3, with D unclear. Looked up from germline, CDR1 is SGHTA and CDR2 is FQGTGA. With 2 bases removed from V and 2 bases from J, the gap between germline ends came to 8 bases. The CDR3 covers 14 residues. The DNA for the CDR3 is TGTGCCAGCAGCTTAGGGCCTATCACAGATACGCAGTATTTT. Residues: CASSLGPITDTQYF.

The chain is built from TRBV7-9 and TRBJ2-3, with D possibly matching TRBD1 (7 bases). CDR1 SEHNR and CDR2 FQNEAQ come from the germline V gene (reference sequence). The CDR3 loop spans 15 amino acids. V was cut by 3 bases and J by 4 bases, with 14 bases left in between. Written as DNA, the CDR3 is TGTGCCAGCAGCTTCCAGGGGGGCCGGGCAGATACGCAGTATTTT. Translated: CASSFQGGRADTQYF.

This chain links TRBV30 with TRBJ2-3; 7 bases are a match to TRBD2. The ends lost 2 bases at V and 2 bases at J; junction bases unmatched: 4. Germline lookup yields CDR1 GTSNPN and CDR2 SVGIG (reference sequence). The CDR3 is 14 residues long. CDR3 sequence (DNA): TGTGCCTGGAGTAGCGGGACGGACACAGATACGCAGTATTTT. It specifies CAWSSGTDTDTQYF.

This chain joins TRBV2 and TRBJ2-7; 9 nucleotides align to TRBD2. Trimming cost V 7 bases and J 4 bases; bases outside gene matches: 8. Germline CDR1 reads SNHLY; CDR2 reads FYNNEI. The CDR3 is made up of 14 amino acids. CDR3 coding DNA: TGTGCCAGCATTCTAGCGGGAATAAAATACGAGCAGTACTTC. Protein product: CASILAGIKYEQYF.

CDR3 in DNA: TGTGCCACCAGTCCCGTTAAGGGACAGAACAATGAGCAGTTCTTC. Its protein is CATSPVKGQNNEQFF. This chain connects TRBV24-1 to TRBJ2-1; 7 positions agree with TRBD1. Unmatched junction bases numbered 9, after V lost 6 bases and J lost 5 bases. The germline gives CDR1 KGHDR, CDR2 SFDVKD. The CDR3 covers 15 residues.

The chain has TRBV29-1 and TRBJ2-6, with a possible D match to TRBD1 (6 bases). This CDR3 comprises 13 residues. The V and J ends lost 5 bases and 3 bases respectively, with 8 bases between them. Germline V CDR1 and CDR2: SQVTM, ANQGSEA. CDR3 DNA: TGCAGCGTTACAGGGTTTGGGGCCAACGTCCTGACTTTC. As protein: CSVTGFGANVLTF.

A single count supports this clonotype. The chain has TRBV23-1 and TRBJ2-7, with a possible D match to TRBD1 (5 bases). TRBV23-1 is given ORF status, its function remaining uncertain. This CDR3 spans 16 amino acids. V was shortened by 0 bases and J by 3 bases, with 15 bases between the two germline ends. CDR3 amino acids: CASSQSARAMFYEQYF. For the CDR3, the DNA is TGCGCCAGCAGTCAATCCGCCAGGGCGATGTTCTACGAGCAGTACTTC.

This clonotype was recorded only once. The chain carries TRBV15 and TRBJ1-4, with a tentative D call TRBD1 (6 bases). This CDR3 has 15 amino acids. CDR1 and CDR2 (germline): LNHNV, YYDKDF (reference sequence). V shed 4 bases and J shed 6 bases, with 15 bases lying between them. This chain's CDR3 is CATSTNRAGHEKLFF. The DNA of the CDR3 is TGTGCCACCAGCACAAACAGGGCAGGTCATGAAAAACTGTTTTTT.

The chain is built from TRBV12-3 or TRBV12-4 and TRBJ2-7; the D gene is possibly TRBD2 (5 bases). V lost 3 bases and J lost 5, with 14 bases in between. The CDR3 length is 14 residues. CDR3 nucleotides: TGTGCCAGCAGTTTTGGGGAGAGGGCCGACGAGCAGTACTTC. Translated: CASSFGERADEQYF.

The CDR3 is CASSQGLAGVGEQFF. DNA for the CDR3: TGCGCCAGCAGCCAAGGACTAGCGGGAGTAGGTGAGCAGTTCTTC. This chain uses TRBV4-1 with TRBJ2-1; 12 bases fit TRBD2. Germline V CDR1 and CDR2: MGHRA, YSYEKL. This CDR3 region has 15 residues. J was trimmed by 9 bases and V by 1 base; bases with no gene match: 4.

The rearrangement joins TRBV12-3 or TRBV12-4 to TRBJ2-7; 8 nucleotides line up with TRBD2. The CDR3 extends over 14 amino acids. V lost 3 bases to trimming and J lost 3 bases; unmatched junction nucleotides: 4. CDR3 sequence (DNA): TGTGCCAGCAGTTTCTGGAGCGGGAGCTACGAGCAGTACTTC. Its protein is CASSFWSGSYEQYF.

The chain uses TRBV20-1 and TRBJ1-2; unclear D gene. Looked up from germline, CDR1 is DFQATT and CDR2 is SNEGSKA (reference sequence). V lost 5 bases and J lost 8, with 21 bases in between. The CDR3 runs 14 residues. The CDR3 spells CSAPGPETHQGYTF. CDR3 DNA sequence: TGCAGTGCTCCCGGACCCGAAACTCACCAGGGCTACACCTTC.

This CDR3 is CASSLGGRNSGANVLTF. The CDR3 DNA reads as TGTGCCAGCAGCTTAGGAGGAAGGAACTCTGGGGCCAACGTCCTGACTTTC. The V call is TRBV5-6, the J call TRBJ2-6; D is perhaps TRBD2 (5 bases). Germline CDR1 SGHDT, CDR2 YYEEEE. Trimming took off 2 bases at V and 0 bases at J, with 12 bases between the two ends. The length of the CDR3 is 17 residues.

CDR3 region: CASSLAGDALNTEAFF. The CDR3 nucleotides are TGCGCCAGCAGCTTGGCCGGAGATGCGTTGAACACTGAAGCTTTCTTT. This sequence joins TRBV5-1 and TRBJ1-1, with D hard to call. CDR1 is SGHRS and CDR2 is YFSETQ in the germline V gene. The V end lost 0 bases, the J end lost 0 bases, and 12 bases lay between the germline ends. This CDR3 has 16 amino acids.

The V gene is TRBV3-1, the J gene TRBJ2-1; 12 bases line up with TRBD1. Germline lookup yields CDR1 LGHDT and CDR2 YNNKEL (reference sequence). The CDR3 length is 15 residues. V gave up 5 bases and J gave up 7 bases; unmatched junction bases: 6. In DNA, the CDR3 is TGTGCCAGCAGCGGGACAGGGGGCGCGAGGAATGAGCAGTTCTTC. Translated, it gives CASSGTGGARNEQFF.

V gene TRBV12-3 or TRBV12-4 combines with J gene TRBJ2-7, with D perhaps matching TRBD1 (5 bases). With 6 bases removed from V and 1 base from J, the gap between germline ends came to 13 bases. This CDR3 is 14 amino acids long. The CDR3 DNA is TGTGCCAGCAGCCACGGACACAGATCCTACGAGCAGTACTTC. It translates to CASSHGHRSYEQYF.